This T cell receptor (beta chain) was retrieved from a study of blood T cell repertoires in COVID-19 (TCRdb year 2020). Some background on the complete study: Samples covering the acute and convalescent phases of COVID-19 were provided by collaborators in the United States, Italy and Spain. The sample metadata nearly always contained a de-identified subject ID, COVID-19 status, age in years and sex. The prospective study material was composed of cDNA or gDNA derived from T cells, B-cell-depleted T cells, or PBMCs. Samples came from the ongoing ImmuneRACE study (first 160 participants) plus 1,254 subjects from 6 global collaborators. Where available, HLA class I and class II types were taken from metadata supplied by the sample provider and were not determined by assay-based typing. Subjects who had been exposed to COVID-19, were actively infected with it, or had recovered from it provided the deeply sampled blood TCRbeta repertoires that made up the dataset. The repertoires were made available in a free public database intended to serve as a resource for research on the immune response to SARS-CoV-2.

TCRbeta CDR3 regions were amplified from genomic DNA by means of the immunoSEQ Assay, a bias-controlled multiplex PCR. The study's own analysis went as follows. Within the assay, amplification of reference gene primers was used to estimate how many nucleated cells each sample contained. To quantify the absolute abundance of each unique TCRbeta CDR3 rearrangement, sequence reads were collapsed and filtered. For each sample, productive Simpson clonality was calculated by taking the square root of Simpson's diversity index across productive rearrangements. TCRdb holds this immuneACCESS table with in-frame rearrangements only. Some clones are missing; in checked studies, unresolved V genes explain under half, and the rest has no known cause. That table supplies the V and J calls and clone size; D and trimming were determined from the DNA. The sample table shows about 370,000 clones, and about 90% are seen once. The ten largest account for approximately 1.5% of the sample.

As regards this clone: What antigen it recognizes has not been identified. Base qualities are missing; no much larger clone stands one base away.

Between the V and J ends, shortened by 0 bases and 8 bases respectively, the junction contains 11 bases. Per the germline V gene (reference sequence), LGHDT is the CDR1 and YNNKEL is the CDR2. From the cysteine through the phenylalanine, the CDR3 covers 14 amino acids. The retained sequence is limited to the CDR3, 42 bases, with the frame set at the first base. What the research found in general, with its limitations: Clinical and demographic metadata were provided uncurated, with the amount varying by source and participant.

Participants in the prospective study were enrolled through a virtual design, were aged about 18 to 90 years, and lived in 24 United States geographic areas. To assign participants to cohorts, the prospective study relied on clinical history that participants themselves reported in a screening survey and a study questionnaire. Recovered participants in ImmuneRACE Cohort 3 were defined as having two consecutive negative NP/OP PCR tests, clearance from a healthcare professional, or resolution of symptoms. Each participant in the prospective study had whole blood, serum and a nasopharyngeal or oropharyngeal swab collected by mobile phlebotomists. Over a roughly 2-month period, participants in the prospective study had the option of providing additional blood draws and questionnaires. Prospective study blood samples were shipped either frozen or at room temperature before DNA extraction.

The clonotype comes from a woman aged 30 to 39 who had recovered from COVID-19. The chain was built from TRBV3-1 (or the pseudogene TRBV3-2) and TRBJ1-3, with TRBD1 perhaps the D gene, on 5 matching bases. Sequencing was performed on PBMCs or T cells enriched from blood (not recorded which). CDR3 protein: CASSQEKRGHTIYF. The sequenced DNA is TGTGCCAGCAGCCAAGAGAAAAGGGGCCACACCATATATTTT.